The following is a T cell receptor beta chain sequence with its context. This specimen comes from a study of blood T cell repertoires in COVID-19. About the research overall: Sites in the United States, Italy and Spain provided acute and convalescent COVID-19 samples. Sample material is recorded as cDNA or gDNA derived from T cells, B-cell-depleted T cells, or PBMCs.

Per germline, CDR1 MNHNY and CDR2 SVGAGI (reference sequence). This CDR3 is 16 amino acids long. V was clipped by 0 bases and J by 0 bases, with 9 bases between them. Per the study methods: Nucleated cell number was recorded as an estimate derived from reference gene primer amplification. Profiling relied on immunoSEQ multiplex PCR, and the TCRdb table lists in-frame clones only, not all of them. The V and J calls and clone size were taken over from that table, and D and trimming were inferred from the DNA. The data hold over 85,000 clones, with roughly nine tenths observed a single time. This receptor was taken from a man between 65 and 85 years old with acute or convalescent COVID-19. The J gene is TRBJ1-3, the V gene TRBV6-6; no definite D call. The sample consisted of peripheral blood. Here the CDR3 reads CASSYSTRSSGNTIYF. As DNA, the CDR3 is TGTGCCAGCAGTTACTCGACACGGTCCTCTGGAAACACCATATATTTT.